These T cell receptor beta chains were read from a single sample in a study of response to subunit inactivated influenza vaccine. TCRdb used MiXCR to reprocess the RT-PCR reads, holding one entry per CDR3 protein. The sample gives about 650,000 distinct CDR3 sequences, 15% to 19% of which show up once; around 10% is in the top ten. The starting material was PBMCs from blood, obtained 11 to 12 days after vaccination. The receptors derive from a man over 45 who received an inactivated influenza vaccine. Each CDR3 is given with its conserved first and last residue. A D gene is named only where the DNA matches it firmly. Clone size is not always given. Where it is, it says once, few, many or a class for expanded clones.

clone_size j_call v_call d_call cdr3_nt cdr3_aa
NA TRBJ1-5 TRBV19 TRBD1 TGTGCCAGTAGGTCGGACAGGAGCCCCAATCAGCCCCAGCATTTT CASRSDRSPNQPQHF
NA TRBJ2-7 TRBV28 NA TGTGCCAGCAGTCGGGGGAGCTCAATTCACGAGCAGTACTTC CASSRGSSIHEQYF
once TRBJ2-7 TRBV10-1 NA TGCGCCAGCAGTGTAGTGGGACGCTCCTACGAGCAGTACTTC CASSVVGRSYEQYF
few TRBJ1-1 TRBV7-2 TRBD1 TGTGCCAGCAGCACCCGGACAGGGTCCGACACTGAAGCTTTCTTT CASSTRTGSDTEAFF
NA TRBJ1-2 TRBV29-1 TRBD1 TGCAGCGTTAACAGGGGGCCGTACTATGGCTACACCTTC CSVNRGPYYGYTF
NA TRBJ1-2 TRBV15 NA TGTGCCACCAGCAGAGACCCTCAGAACAGGGAAGGCTACACCTTC CATSRDPQNREGYTF
NA TRBJ2-5 TRBV28 TRBD2 TGTGCCAGCAGTACGCCCCCCGTAGCGGGAGACCCGCAAGAGACCCAGTACTTC CASSTPPVAGDPQETQYF
many TRBJ2-5 TRBV20-1 TRBD1 TGCAGCGCTCCGGGACAGGGGTACCAAGAGACCCAGTACTTC CSAPGQGYQETQYF
few TRBJ2-2 TRBV20-1 TRBD2 TGCAGTGCTAGAGATCTCCGTGCGGGAGAGACCGGGGAGCTGTTTTTT CSARDLRAGETGELFF
NA TRBJ2-7 TRBV7-9 NA TGTGCCAGCAGCTTAGTATCAGGGATCTACGAGCAGTACTTC CASSLVSGIYEQYF
many TRBJ2-2 TRBV5-1 NA TGCGCCAGCAGCTCTGGGGTAGCGCGAGCGAACACCGGGGAGCTGTTTTTT CASSSGVARANTGELFF
NA TRBJ2-3 TRBV7-7 NA TGTGCTAGCAGCTTAAAGGTCTTAGATACGCAGTATTTT CASSLKVLDTQYF
NA TRBJ2-1 TRBV18 NA TGTGCCAGCTCACCTAGTGCGATTTACAATGAGCAGTTCTTC CASSPSAIYNEQFF
many TRBJ2-7 TRBV29-1 NA TGCAGCGCCAAGCTCGGGACCTACGAGCAGTACTTC CSAKLGTYEQYF
many TRBJ2-5 TRBV10-3 NA TGTGCCATCAGGGACTGGAAGAAAGAGACCCAGTACTTC CAIRDWKKETQYF
NA TRBJ2-7 TRBV7-9 TRBD1 TGTGCCAGCAGCTCCCGGGACAGGGGACAGCAGTACTTC CASSSRDRGQQYF
few TRBJ2-7 TRBV4-3 NA TGCGCCAGCAGCCAAGAATGGGACACAGCCTACGAGCAGTACTTC CASSQEWDTAYEQYF
NA TRBJ1-1 TRBV5-1 NA TGCGCCAGCAGCTTGGCGAGAAGCGGATTCACTGAAGCTTTCTTT CASSLARSGFTEAFF
NA TRBJ2-1 TRBV6-2/TRBV6-3 TRBD2 TGTGCCAGCACGAACGGCGGGACTAGCAATGAGCAGTTCTTC CASTNGGTSNEQFF
NA TRBJ2-2 TRBV29-1 TRBD2 TGCAGCGTTGATGGACTAGCGGGAGGGTTGTATTTGTCCGGGGAGCTGTTTTTT CSVDGLAGGLYLSGELFF